This T cell receptor beta chain was identified during a study of CD8+ T cells in alopecia areata. The wider study: The study gave treated patients oral tofacitinib at 5 to 10 mg twice daily.

Between the trimmed V and J ends, which lost 5 bases and 10 bases, there was a span of 12 bases. Germline CDR1 reads MNHEY; CDR2 reads SMNVEV (reference sequence). The CDR3 sequence is 13 residues long. Specimens obtained from alopecia areata patients comprised lesional scalp punch biopsies and peripheral blood. Following extraction, RNA underwent reverse transcription to cDNA, which served as the sequencing template. Using immunoSEQ multiplex PCR, the repertoire was profiled, and TCRdb retains in-frame clones only, with some absent. The profile covers 150,000 or so clones, with roughly 61% appearing a single time and under 8% taken by the ten largest.

The source was CD4+ T cells sorted from blood, collected at week 0. The chain employs TRBV27 and TRBJ1-6, with D perhaps TRBD1 (6 bases). This TCR was sampled from a human donor with alopecia areata. CDR3 region: CASSLRGASPLHF. The CDR3 coding sequence is TGTGCCAGCAGTCTCAGGGGTGCCTCACCCCTCCACTTT.